This T cell receptor (beta chain) comes out of a study of blood T cells in healthy people across ages. Then a second PCR, running about 6 to 11 cycles, was carried out with a sample-barcoded 5' primer and a J-beta primer mix. TCRdb re-called the 5' RACE reads with MiXCR, one entry per CDR3 protein. The data contain about 1.4 million distinct CDR3 sequences, around 59% of them seen just once; the ten biggest clones take up 6.5% to 8%. Healthy Caucasians from Russia aged roughly 6 to 95 served as donors. Each sample gave at least 7 million isolated PBMCs. At least 5 micrograms of total RNA were extracted per sample. The CDR3 length is 15 residues. CDR1 and CDR2 (germline): MNHEY, SVGEGT. The J segment lost 9 bases and the V segment lost 6 bases, leaving 12 bases of the junction unmatched. Study findings and constraints: Researchers deemed the diversity estimates from one million T cells underestimates.

Regarding this clonotype: What it binds is not known.

The specimen sequenced was blood. The chain is built from TRBV6-2 or TRBV6-3 and TRBJ2-1, with 9 nucleotides matching TRBD2. This TCR was sampled from a young man in good health. The CDR3 loop reads CASRPRLAEWIEQFF. DNA for the CDR3: TGTGCCAGCAGACCTAGACTAGCGGAGTGGATTGAGCAGTTCTTC.